The present TCR beta chain was sequenced within a study of blood T cell repertoires in COVID-19. The overall study: Sites across the United States, Italy and Spain contributed samples from acute and convalescent COVID-19. PBMCs, B-cell-depleted T cells, or T cells were the source of the cDNA or gDNA that made up the material.

This clone was detected a few times. This CDR3 is built from 13 residues. The trim removed 6 bases at V and 0 bases at J, leaving 2 bases unmatched. Germline V gene sequence: CDR1 MDHEN, CDR2 SYDVKM. In the study's own analysis: Using reference gene primer amplification, nucleated cell counts were estimated. Sequencing used immunoSEQ multiplex PCR; TCRdb keeps in-frame clones, though not all of them. The DNA gave D and trimming, while V, J and clone size come from that table. The sample includes more than 200,000 clones, roughly nine tenths of them seen just once. During active infection, Seattle patients enrolled and were then monitored through disease.

The sample comprised peripheral blood. The source of this sequence is a woman aged 45 to 65 with COVID-19, enrolled during active disease. The J gene is TRBJ2-7, the V gene TRBV28; 7 bases fit TRBD2. Here the CDR3 reads CASRRGNSYEQYF. The CDR3 DNA sequence: TGTGCCAGCAGGCGGGGGAACTCCTACGAGCAGTACTTC. The full variable domain, its missing parts supplied by reference TRBV28 and TRBJ2-7, is DVKVTQSSRYLVKRTGEKVFLECVQDMDHENMFWYRQDPGLGLRLIYFSYDVKMKEKGDIPEGYSVSREKKERFSLILESASTNQTSMYLCASRRGNSYEQYFGPGTRLTVT.